This T cell receptor (beta chain) was recovered during a study of blood T cell repertoires in COVID-19. Across the study: The United States, Italy and Spain were the sources of the acute and convalescent COVID-19 samples.

With V trimmed by 10 bases and J by 3 bases, 4 bases remained unmatched. The germline V gene has CDR1 LNHNV and CDR2 YYDKDF (reference sequence). The CDR3 loop spans 14 amino acids. Source study methods: How many nucleated cells were present was estimated from reference gene primer amplification. Assay used: immunoSEQ multiplex PCR; TCRdb lists only in-frame clones, some missing. V and J calls and clone size are copied from that table; D and trimming were computed from the DNA. The profile shows under 50,000 clones, approximately 85% of them singletons. The sequenced sample was peripheral blood. This clonotype was obtained from a human donor in a cohort sampled during active COVID-19. The chain recombines TRBV15 with TRBJ2-2; 11 bases agree with TRBD1. CDR3 nucleotide sequence: TGTGCCAGCCGGGACAGGGGGTACACCGGGGAGCTGTTTTTT. This gives the protein CASRDRGYTGELFF.